Reported below is one T cell receptor beta chain. One end of the junction fails to match germline, which may point to a read error. CDR3 length: 15 amino acids. This specimen comes from a study of low-dose radiotherapy and immunotherapy resistance in tumors. First-strand cDNA used TRAV- and TRBV-specific primers, covering alpha and beta chains. It was with a constant-region primer and a V-primer adapter that TCRs were amplified over around 18 PCR cycles. MiXCR, applied by TCRdb to the reads, yields one record per CDR3 protein. The repertoire holds around 80,000 distinct CDR3 sequences, with around 18% as singletons. Time point defined: before trial treatment. Donors were given nivolumab, ipilimumab, aspirin, low-dose cyclophosphamide and low-dose radiotherapy.

The receptor comes from a male donor with prostate cancer. The chain joins TRBV5-3 to TRBJ2-6; D gene uncertain. TRBV5-3 is designated an ORF whose function remains uncertain. This specimen was PBMCs, taken before treatment. This CDR3 reads CASSLLTTGANVLTF. The CDR3 DNA follows: TGTGCCAGCAGCTTGCTTACAACTGGGGCCAACGTCCTGACTTTC.